This T cell receptor (beta chain) comes out of a study of CD8+ T cells in alopecia areata. Study-wide findings and caveats: Many expanded lesional clones stayed in scalp and blood while on tofacitinib.

As the sequencing template, cDNA was produced by extracting RNA and reverse transcribing it. The repertoire was sequenced with immunoSEQ multiplex PCR; TCRdb's copy has only in-frame clones and lacks some. The repertoire has 80,000 to 95,000 clones, roughly 46% of them found once; the top ten carry around 19%. This clone was detected a few times. As yet, its antigen is unknown. Treatment reported: oral pan-JAK inhibitor, 5-10 mg twice daily. Germline V gives CDR1 MNHNS, CDR2 SASEGT. The CDR3 totals 13 residues. V was cut by 6 bases and J by 4 bases, with 10 bases left in between. The sample here was CD8+ T cells sorted from blood, taken at week 24, from a patient treated with tofacitinib. The gene calls are TRBV6-1 and TRBJ1-5, with D hard to call. This sequence originates from a human donor with alopecia areata. CDR3 nucleotides: TGTGCCAGCAGGCCCCTCCTGAATCAGCCCCAGCATTTT. Translation gives CASRPLLNQPQHF.